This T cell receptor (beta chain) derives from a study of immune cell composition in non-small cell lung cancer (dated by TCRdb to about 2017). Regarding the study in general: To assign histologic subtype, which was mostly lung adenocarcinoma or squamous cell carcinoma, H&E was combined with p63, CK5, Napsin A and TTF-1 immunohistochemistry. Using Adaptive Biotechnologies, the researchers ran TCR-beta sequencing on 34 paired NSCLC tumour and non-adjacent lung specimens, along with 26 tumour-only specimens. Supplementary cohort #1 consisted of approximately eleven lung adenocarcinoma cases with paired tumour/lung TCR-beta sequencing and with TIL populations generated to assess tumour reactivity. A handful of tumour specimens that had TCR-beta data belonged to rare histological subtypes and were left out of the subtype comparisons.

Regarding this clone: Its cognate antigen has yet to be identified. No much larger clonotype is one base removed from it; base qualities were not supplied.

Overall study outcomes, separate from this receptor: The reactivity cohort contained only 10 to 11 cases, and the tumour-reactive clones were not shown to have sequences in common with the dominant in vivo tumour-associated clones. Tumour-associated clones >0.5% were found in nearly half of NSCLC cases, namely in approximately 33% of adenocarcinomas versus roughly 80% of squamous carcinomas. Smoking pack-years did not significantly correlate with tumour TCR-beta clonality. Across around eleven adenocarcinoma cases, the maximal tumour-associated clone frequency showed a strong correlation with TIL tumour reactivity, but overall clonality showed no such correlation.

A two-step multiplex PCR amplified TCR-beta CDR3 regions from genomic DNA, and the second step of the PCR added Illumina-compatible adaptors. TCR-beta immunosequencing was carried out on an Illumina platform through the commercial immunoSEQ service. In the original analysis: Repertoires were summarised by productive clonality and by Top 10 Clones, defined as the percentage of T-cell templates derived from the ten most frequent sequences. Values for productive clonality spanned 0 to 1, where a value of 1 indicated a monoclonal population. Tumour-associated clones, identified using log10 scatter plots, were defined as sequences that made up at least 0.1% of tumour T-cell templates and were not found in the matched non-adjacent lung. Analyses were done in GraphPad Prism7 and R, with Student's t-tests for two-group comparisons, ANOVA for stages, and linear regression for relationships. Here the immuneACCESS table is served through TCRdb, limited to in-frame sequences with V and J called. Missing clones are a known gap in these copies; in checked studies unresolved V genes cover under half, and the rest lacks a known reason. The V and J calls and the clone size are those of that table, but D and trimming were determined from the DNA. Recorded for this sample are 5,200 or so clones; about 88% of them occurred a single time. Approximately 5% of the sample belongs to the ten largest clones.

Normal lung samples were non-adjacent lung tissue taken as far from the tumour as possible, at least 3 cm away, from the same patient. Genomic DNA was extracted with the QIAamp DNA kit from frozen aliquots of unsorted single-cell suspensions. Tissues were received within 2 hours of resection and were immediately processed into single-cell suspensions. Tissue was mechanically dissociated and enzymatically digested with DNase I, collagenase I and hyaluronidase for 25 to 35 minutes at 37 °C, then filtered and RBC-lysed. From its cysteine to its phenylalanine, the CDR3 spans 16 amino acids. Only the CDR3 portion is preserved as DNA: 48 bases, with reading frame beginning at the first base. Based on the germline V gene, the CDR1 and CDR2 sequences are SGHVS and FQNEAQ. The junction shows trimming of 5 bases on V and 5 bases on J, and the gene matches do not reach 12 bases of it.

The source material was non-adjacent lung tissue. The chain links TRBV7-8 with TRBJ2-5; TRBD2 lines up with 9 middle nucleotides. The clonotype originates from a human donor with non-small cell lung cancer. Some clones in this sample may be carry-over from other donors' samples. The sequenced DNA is TGTGCCAGCAGCGACCGGGGCGGGAGGGGTGGGGAGACCCAGTACTTC. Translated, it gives CASSDRGGRGGETQYF.